This T cell receptor (beta chain) was recorded in a study of cytomegalovirus exposure and HLA in healthy donors. Study-level points and caveats: Among the CMV-associated chains, three were confirmed in vitro as specific for CMV antigens. Published work reported that the classifier diagnosed cytomegalovirus status with high specificity and sensitivity.

On this clone itself: Its antigen is currently unknown.

The method was immunoSEQ multiplex PCR; TCRdb's version includes in-frame clones alone and lacks a portion of them. The sample gives 250,000 to 300,000 clones, roughly 90% of which show up once; less than 0.4% is in the top ten. V was pared by 4 bases and J by 7 bases, with 8 bases between. The V gene's germline CDR1 is MNHEY and CDR2 SMNVEV (reference sequence). This CDR3 spans 12 amino acids. While the first cohort had 650 to 850 subjects, the donors belonged to the separate validation cohort of about 120 subjects. The J gene is TRBJ1-5, the V gene TRBV27, with D maybe TRBD1 (6 bases). The sequence came from a woman in her late teens or twenties in good health and CMV-seronegative. Sequencing input: PBMCs. The DNA for the CDR3 is TGTGCCAGCAGTTCACAGGGACAGCCCCAGCATTTT. Amino acid sequence: CASSSQGQPQHF.